The next 10 T cell receptor beta chains were all read from a single sample in a study of cytomegalovirus exposure and HLA in healthy donors. The PCR contained 60 Vbeta and 13 Jbeta primers. The repertoire was sequenced with immunoSEQ multiplex PCR; TCRdb's copy has only in-frame clones and lacks some. The repertoire holds 150,000 or so clones, about three quarters seen once, with around 2% in the top ten. The sequencing input was PBMCs. The receptors here all came from a female donor in good health and CMV-seronegative.

The J gene is TRBJ2-5, the V gene TRBV2; D is possibly TRBD2 (6 bases). The ends were cut back, 4 bases at V and 5 bases at J, with 17 bases in the middle. The CDR3 runs 15 residues. Looked up from germline, CDR1 is SNHLY and CDR2 is FYNNEI. The chain's CDR3 is CASSAVGTPVETQYF. CDR3 in DNA: TGTGCCAGCAGTGCGGTCGGGACTCCCGTGGAGACCCAGTACTTC.

V and J are TRBV7-2 and TRBJ2-3; TRBD2 agrees at 7 bases. Germline V gives CDR1 SGHTA, CDR2 FQGNSA. The CDR3 sequence is 18 residues long. Germline trimming cut 5 bases from V and 0 bases from J; bases unmatched to any gene: 14. In DNA form, the CDR3 reads TGTGCCAGCAGCCACCGACGGGGGGTGATCGGTAGCACAGATACGCAGTATTTT. This encodes CASSHRRGVIGSTDTQYF. The full variable domain, with the rest looked up from reference TRBV7-2 and TRBJ2-3, is GAGVSQSPSNKVTEKGKDVELRCDPISGHTALYWYRQSLGQGLEFLIYFQGNSAPDKSGLPSDRFSAERTGGSVSTLTIQRTQQEDSAVYLCASSHRRGVIGSTDTQYFGPGTRLTVL.

This clone has only a few counts. The rearrangement uses TRBV7-3 and TRBJ2-1, with 7 bases fitting TRBD1. V shed 0 bases and J 11 bases; nucleotides not matched to a gene: 7. The CDR3 length is 14 residues. CDR1 SGHTA and CDR2 FQGTGA come from the germline V gene. Written as DNA, the CDR3 is TGTGCCAGCAGCTTAACAATAGGGGGCCTGAAGCAGTTCTTC. Residues: CASSLTIGGLKQFF.

CDR3 in amino acids: CASSSGGWETQYF. CDR3 DNA: TGTGCCAGCAGCTCGGGGGGCTGGGAGACCCAGTACTTC. The J gene is TRBJ2-5, the V gene TRBV7-3; perhaps TRBD2 as D (7 bases). Trimming took off 4 bases at V and 5 bases at J, with 11 bases between the two ends. Germline CDR1 SGHTA, CDR2 FQGTGA. The CDR3 is 13 amino acids.

The chain has TRBV19 and TRBJ2-7; weak D call: TRBD2 (6 bases). Deletions cut 4 bases from V and 3 bases from J, with 13 bases between. From germline, CDR1 is LNHDA and CDR2 SQIVND (reference sequence). This CDR3 contains 14 residues. CDR3: CASSSRGLNYEQYF. CDR3 sequence (DNA): TGTGCCAGTAGTAGTCGGGGACTTAACTACGAGCAGTACTTC.

V gene TRBV7-2 combines with J gene TRBJ1-2, with TRBD1 matching over 7 bases. This CDR3 region has 13 residues. V lost 5 bases to trimming and J lost 4 bases; unmatched junction nucleotides: 4. CDR1 is SGHTA and CDR2 is FQGNSA in the germline V gene. CDR3 residues: CASSRDSSYGYTF. CDR3 in DNA: TGTGCCAGCAGCCGGGACAGCTCCTATGGCTACACCTTC.

This chain joins TRBV15 and TRBJ1-3; possible D gene TRBD1, 5 bases. Per the germline V gene, CDR1 is LNHNV and CDR2 is YYDKDF (reference sequence). V was pared by 0 bases and J by 0 bases, with 9 bases between. The CDR3 has 16 amino acids. The CDR3 DNA follows: TGTGCCACCAGCAGAGAGGGGGGGAGCTCTGGAAACACCATATATTTT. This translates into CATSREGGSSGNTIYF.

The rearrangement joins TRBV10-3 to TRBJ1-5; D uncertain. Germline V gene sequence: CDR1 ENHRY, CDR2 SYGVKD. V lost 0 bases to trimming and J lost 4 bases, with 4 bases between them. The CDR3 has 13 residues. The CDR3, as DNA: TGTGCCATCAGTGAGTCGGAGAATCAGCCCCAGCATTTT. Residues: CAISESENQPQHF.

The V call is TRBV30, the J call TRBJ1-2; 7 bases agree with TRBD1. V lost 0 bases and J lost 8; bases outside the gene matches: 12. CDR1 is GTSNPN, CDR2 SVGIG, per germline (reference sequence). This CDR3 has 15 amino acids. The CDR3 loop reads CAWSVRVDRAGGYTF. CDR3 DNA: TGTGCCTGGAGTGTACGGGTCGACAGGGCAGGGGGCTACACCTTC.

The rearrangement joins TRBV7-3 to TRBJ1-1; 8 bases fit TRBD1. The length of the CDR3 is 14 residues. V lost 7 bases, J lost 1 base, and 5 bases stayed unmatched. Germline CDR1 SGHTA, CDR2 FQGTGA. CDR3 DNA: TGTGCCAGCACCTCAGGGGGCTCGAACACTGAAGCTTTCTTT. It is translated as CASTSGGSNTEAFF.